This T cell receptor (beta chain) originates from a study of CD8+CD57+ T cells in acquired aplastic anemia. Background on the study: Across the sorted CD4+ and CD8+ cells, DNA amounts averaged approximately 3.1 ug.

Genomic DNA acted as the template from which TCR beta VDJ combination and CDR3 sequence profiling were carried out. Using its own MiXCR run on the reads, TCRdb lists one record per CDR3 protein. Altogether more than 250,000 distinct CDR3 sequences are present, 45% to 70% being singletons, with the ten largest covering 7.5% to 9%. The CDR3 length is 15 residues. Trimming took 4 bases from V and 5 from J, leaving 13 bases between them. Germline lookup yields CDR1 SGHRS and CDR2 YFSETQ. The receptor's source is a human donor with severe aplastic anemia or a healthy control (not recorded which). J is TRBJ1-6 and V is TRBV5-1; D not certain. Specimen: sorted CD4+, CD8+, or CD8+CD57+ T cells (not recorded which) from PBMCs. CDR3 in DNA: TGCGCCAGCAGCCCTCGGTTGCAGGATAATTCACCCCTCCACTTT. Translated, it gives CASSPRLQDNSPLHF.